This TCR beta chain was captured by sequencing in a study of vaccination and CD4 T cells after COVID-19. Study overall: Convalescent donors totaled six males and four females, including two who were Hispanic.

Cultured CD4+ T cell DNA underwent sequencing with the Oncomine TCR Beta short-read assay. TCRdb analysed the PCR reads with MiXCR anew, one entry per CDR3 protein. The sample lists roughly 12,000 distinct CDR3 sequences; about a third were seen once. Remarks on this clonotype: Its target is not known.

The length of the CDR3 is 17 residues. The V gene lost 1 base and the J gene lost 1 base, with 13 bases spanning the gap. The germline CDR1 and CDR2 sequences are LGHNA and YNFKEQ. Indicated treatment: roughly ten-day PBMC culture with coronavirus spike peptide pools or control peptides (ViraFEST assay). Sequenced material: CD4+ T cells from blood, cultured in vitro, taken before SARS-CoV-2 vaccination. The chain joins TRBV4-2 to TRBJ2-2; D gene uncertain. The source is a human donor who received a COVID-19 vaccine. CDR3 residues: CASSQAGSSGNTGELFF. The DNA of the CDR3 is TGTGCCAGCAGCCAAGCCGGGTCGTCAGGGAACACCGGGGAGCTGTTTTTT.